The present T cell receptor (beta chain) was sequenced within a study of regulatory T cells in long-lasting Graves disease. Whole-study findings and limits: Accuracy might have suffered from few samples.

Noted time point: persistent/refractory GD, antithyroid drugs over 5 years with positive TRAb. Following extraction of RNA from PBMCs, that RNA was used to make the TCR library. Arm-PCR with iRepertoire HTBI primers amplified the CDR3 regions for these TCR beta libraries. TCRdb used MiXCR to reprocess the multiplex PCR reads, holding one entry per CDR3 protein. This table holds roughly 450,000 distinct CDR3 sequences, around a fifth found once. About this clonotype: Its antigen is unknown.

The source of this sequence is a female donor with Graves disease. Sequences were derived from peripheral blood mononuclear cells (PBMCs), sampled when the disease was refractory, from a patient treated with antithyroid drugs.

CDR3 coding DNA: TGTGCCAGCAGCTTAGGGGGGACGACAGGGTATCTGGCCGAGCAGTACTTC. It encodes CASSLGGTTGYLAEQYF. The chain uses TRBV11-2 and TRBJ2-7; 7 bases match TRBD1. V shed 1 base and J 6 bases; nucleotides not matched to a gene: 15. This CDR3 comprises 17 residues. Per the germline V gene, CDR1 is SGHAT and CDR2 is FQNNGV. Based on the CDR3 plus reference TRBV11-2 and TRBJ2-7, the full variable domain is EAGVAQSPRYKIIEKRQSVAFWCNPISGHATLYWYQQILGQGPKLLIQFQNNGVVDDSQLPKDRFSAERLKGVDSTLKIQPAKLEDSAVYLCASSLGGTTGYLAEQYFGPGTRLTVT.